This is a list of T cell receptor beta chains from one sample in a study of T cells in Graves' hyperthyroidism and ophthalmopathy. MiXCR was run by TCRdb on the multiplex PCR reads, yielding one entry per CDR3 protein. This sample has about 98,000 distinct CDR3 sequences, with roughly 37% found just once. Sequencing was done on a sample of peripheral blood or thyroid tissue (not recorded which). All receptors come from a young woman with Graves' hyperthyroidism. Both conserved end residues are part of each CDR3. The order of the fields is V gene, clone size, J gene, D gene, CDR3 length, CDR3 DNA, CDR3 protein. The D gene is left open where the match is weak. Clone size is shown for a subset of rows, as once, few, many or a class of expanded clone.

TRBV15,medium-sized,TRBJ2-5,TRBD1,14,TGTGCCACCAGCAGGGACAGGGCCCAAGAGACCCAGTACTTC,CATSRDRAQETQYF
TRBV7-9,many,TRBJ2-7,TRBD1,15,TGTGCCAGCAGCTGGGGACAGGGGGGCCCCTACGAGCAGTACTTC,CASSWGQGGPYEQYF
TRBV5-8,many,TRBJ2-5,TRBD1,17,TGTGCCAGCAGCTTGGTTGGGACAGGGGCCGACCAAGAGACCCAGTACTTC,CASSLVGTGADQETQYF
TRBV7-3,.,TRBJ2-7,TRBD1,13,TGTGCCAGCAGCTTCGACAGGGTCTACGAGCAGTACTTC,CASSFDRVYEQYF
TRBV7-9,.,TRBJ2-7,TRBD2,16,TGTGCCAGCAGCCAAGTACTAACGGGGGGTATCCACGAGCAGTACTTC,CASSQVLTGGIHEQYF
TRBV2,many,TRBJ1-5,.,12,TGTGCCAGCAGTGAAGGCCATCAGCCCCAGCATTTT,CASSEGHQPQHF
TRBV20-1,many,TRBJ2-7,TRBD2,15,TGCAGTGCTATCGCCACGGCGGGAGCGGGATGGGAGCAGTACTTC,CSAIATAGAGWEQYF
TRBV12-3/TRBV12-4,.,TRBJ2-7,TRBD2,15,TGTGCCAGCAGTTACGGAGGGACTAGCGGGAACGAGCAGTACTTC,CASSYGGTSGNEQYF
TRBV6-1,few,TRBJ1-6,.,15,TGTGCCAGCAGTGACTATGGGCCCGGAGGTTCACCCCTCCACTTT,CASSDYGPGGSPLHF
TRBV10-3,.,TRBJ1-5,TRBD1,14,TGTGCCATCAGTCGGACAGGGGGCAATCAGCCCCAGCATTTT,CAISRTGGNQPQHF